These 26 T cell receptor beta chains share one sample of origin, sequenced in a study of CD8+ T cells in alopecia areata. Extracted RNA was reverse transcribed, and the resulting cDNA served as sequencing template. Some clones are missing from TCRdb's copy, which holds only in-frame ones; the method was immunoSEQ multiplex PCR. Among 150,000 to 200,000 clones listed, under 80% were seen once. Treatment described: oral pan-JAK inhibitor, 5-10 mg twice daily. The specimen was CD4+ T cells sorted from blood, collected between weeks 49 and 50, from a patient treated with tofacitinib. Receptors were obtained from a human donor with alopecia areata.

In regard to this clone: In the same sample, other DNA sequences code for this CDR3. The chain has TRBV11-2 and TRBJ1-1; no definite D call. V gave up 2 bases and J gave up 1 base, with 5 bases separating them. This CDR3 contains 13 residues. CDR1 and CDR2 (germline): SGHAT, FQNNGV. CDR3 loop: CASSLKPNTEAFF. The CDR3 bases are TGTGCCAGCAGCTTAAAACCGAACACTGAAGCTTTCTTT.

V gene TRBV29-1 combines with J gene TRBJ1-4; D is undetermined. CDR1 and CDR2 (germline): SQVTM, ANQGSEA. This CDR3 has 12 residues. Trimming pared 3 bases from V and 5 bases from J, leaving 7 bases between. The CDR3 sequence is CSVDGGNEKLFF. CDR3 DNA: TGCAGCGTTGACGGCGGGAATGAAAAACTGTTTTTT.

This clone was detected only a few times. This chain links TRBV29-1 with TRBJ2-7, with 9 nucleotides matching TRBD2. Germline V gene sequence: CDR1 SQVTM, CDR2 ANQGSEA. V shed 4 bases, J shed 6 bases, and the junction held 7 bases outside the gene matches. The CDR3 consists of 13 residues. DNA for the CDR3: TGCAGCGTTGGCCGGCGGGGGGGCGGCGAGCAGTACTTC. As protein: CSVGRRGGGEQYF.

J is TRBJ2-1 and V is TRBV29-1, with a weak D call TRBD2 (6 bases). Trimming took off 7 bases at V and 6 bases at J, with 13 bases between the two ends. There are 12 residues in the CDR3. Germline V gene lookup returns CDR1 SQVTM and CDR2 ANQGSEA. Here the CDR3 reads CSGGTSANEQFF. CDR3 nucleotides: TGCAGCGGCGGGACGTCCGCCAATGAGCAGTTCTTC.

The rearrangement joins TRBV7-2 to TRBJ1-2; 10 bases line up with TRBD1. Losses at the gene ends were 0 bases for V and 8 bases for J; bases not matched to a gene: 6. The CDR3 loop spans 15 amino acids. Germline loops: CDR1 SGHTA, CDR2 FQGNSA. For the CDR3, the DNA is TGTGCCAGCAGCTTAGCGCGGGACAGGGGTAGAGGCTACACCTTC. It yields the protein CASSLARDRGRGYTF.

Remarks on this clone: Other DNA sequences of this sample code for an identical CDR3. V gene TRBV29-1 combines with J gene TRBJ1-4; unclear D gene. Germline V gene lookup returns CDR1 SQVTM and CDR2 ANQGSEA. The CDR3 totals 13 residues. V lost 6 bases and J 0 bases, leaving 8 bases between the germline ends. CDR3 residues: CSVGGATNEKLFF. In nucleotides, the CDR3 is TGCAGCGTCGGAGGTGCAACTAATGAAAAACTGTTTTTT.

V usage is TRBV29-1 and J usage is TRBJ2-3, with D perhaps matching TRBD2 (6 bases). This CDR3 spans 15 amino acids. The V end was cut by 6 bases, the J end by 2 bases, with 18 bases between. Germline lookup yields CDR1 SQVTM and CDR2 ANQGSEA. The DNA for the CDR3 is TGCAGCGTGCCGGGACTGTTTTTGGACACAGATACGCAGTATTTT. Translated, it gives CSVPGLFLDTDTQYF.

The V gene is TRBV2, the J gene TRBJ1-2, with TRBD1 matching over 10 bases. With V trimmed by 2 bases and J by 4 bases, 4 bases remained unmatched. Germline CDR1 and CDR2: SNHLY and FYNNEI. This CDR3 has 15 amino acids. CDR3 coding DNA: TGTGCCAGCAGTGAATCGCGGACAGGGGGCTATGGCTACACCTTC. This codes for CASSESRTGGYGYTF.

This clone was counted only a few times. V is TRBV7-3 and J is TRBJ2-3, with D perhaps TRBD2 (6 bases). The CDR3 loop spans 15 amino acids. Germline V gives CDR1 SGHTA, CDR2 FQGTGA. Trimming shortened V by 11 bases and J by 1 base, and 19 bases separated the two germline ends. CDR3 loop: CARLDERRRTDTQYF. CDR3 nucleotides: TGTGCCCGACTAGATGAGCGGCGTCGCACAGATACGCAGTATTTT.

This clone was detected a few times. The chain is built from TRBV7-2 and TRBJ2-7, with 10 bases identical to TRBD1. Per the germline V gene, CDR1 is SGHTA and CDR2 is FQGNSA. The CDR3 sequence is 15 residues long. Trimming removed 5 bases from V and 1 base from J; junction bases left unmatched: 5. Here the CDR3 reads CASSPGGQGSYEQYF. As DNA, the CDR3 is TGTGCCAGCAGCCCCGGGGGACAGGGGTCCTACGAGCAGTACTTC.

In its sample, this clone was seen once. CDR3 DNA: TGTGCCAGCAGCTTCTCTAGCGGGGGGGCCGGTGAGCAGTTCTTC. Translating it yields CASSFSSGGAGEQFF. The rearrangement joins TRBV7-2 to TRBJ2-1, with 12 positions matching TRBD2. Trimming cost V 3 bases and J 9 bases; bases outside gene matches: 6. Germline V CDR1 and CDR2: SGHTA, FQGNSA. The CDR3 sequence is 15 residues long.

The chain recombines TRBV2 with TRBJ2-1, with D possibly TRBD1 on 5 matching bases. V lost 8 bases to trimming and J lost 0 bases, with 8 bases between them. CDR3 length: 13 residues. CDR1 SNHLY and CDR2 FYNNEI come from the germline V gene. The CDR3 reads CASQGPSYNEQFF. CDR3 bases: TGTGCCAGCCAGGGCCCCTCCTACAATGAGCAGTTCTTC.

This clone came up a few times. The junction shows a germline mismatch at one end, possibly a read error. The genes are TRBV10-3 and TRBJ2-3, with a weak D call TRBD2 (5 bases). The CDR3 contains 14 residues. Germline V gene lookup returns CDR1 ENHRY and CDR2 SYGVKD. The CDR3, as DNA: TGTGCCAGCAGTTACGGGGTAGCATCAGATACGCAGTATTTT. Amino acid sequence: CASSYGVASDTQYF.

Worth noting for this clone: Distinct nucleotide sequences in the sample also encode this CDR3. The CDR3 here is CASGSLGGDTQYF. In DNA, the CDR3 is TGTGCTAGTGGCAGCTTGGGAGGAGATACGCAGTATTTT. This sequence joins TRBV12-5 and TRBJ2-3; TRBD2 is a possible D gene (6 bases). Germline-derived CDR1 and CDR2 are LGHNT and FRNRAP. The CDR3 runs 13 residues. V lost 6 bases and J 5 bases, leaving 12 bases between the germline ends.

The chain employs TRBV25-1 and TRBJ1-6; no firm D call. Germline lookup yields CDR1 MGHDK and CDR2 SYGVNS. Deletions cut 4 bases from V and 9 bases from J, with 13 bases between. CDR3 size: 14 residues. In DNA, the CDR3 is TGTGCCAGCAGTGTCAATCCCGGAGGTTCACCCCTCCACTTT. Protein: CASSVNPGGSPLHF.

The CDR3 region has the DNA TGTGCCAGCAAACAGACTAGCGGGGGAAACACAGATACGCAGTATTTT. Residues: CASKQTSGGNTDTQYF. The chain carries TRBV2 and TRBJ2-3; 12 nucleotides align to TRBD2. CDR3 length: 16 amino acids. Trimming cost V 7 bases and J 2 bases; bases outside gene matches: 7. The germline CDR1 and CDR2 sequences are SNHLY and FYNNEI.

The chain has TRBV29-1 and TRBJ1-2; no clear D gene. V lost 5 bases, J lost 1 base, and 8 bases lay in between. The germline gives CDR1 SQVTM, CDR2 ANQGSEA. The CDR3 spans 12 residues. The CDR3 region is CSVMSHNYGYTF. CDR3 DNA sequence: TGCAGCGTTATGAGCCATAACTATGGCTACACCTTC.

This clone showed up just a few times. The V gene is TRBV29-1, the J gene TRBJ1-1; D is possibly TRBD1 (5 bases). CDR3 length: 12 amino acids. Germline CDR1 and CDR2: SQVTM and ANQGSEA. Trimming removed 4 bases from V and 6 bases from J, with 12 bases in between. DNA for the CDR3: TGCAGCGTTGTTTACAGGATCCCTGAAGCTTTCTTT. Encoded protein: CSVVYRIPEAFF.

CDR3 nucleotides: TGTGCCTGGAGACAACAGGAGAATACGCAGTATTTT. Its protein is CAWRQQENTQYF. The V gene is TRBV30, the J gene TRBJ2-3, with a possible D match to TRBD1 (5 bases). CDR1 is GTSNPN and CDR2 is SVGIG in the germline V gene (reference sequence). With 3 bases removed from V and 7 bases from J, the gap between germline ends came to 11 bases. The CDR3 contains 12 residues. Full variable domain (rest looked up from reference TRBV30 and TRBJ2-3): SQTIHQWPATLVQPVGSPLSLECTVEGTSNPNLYWYRQAAGRGLQLLFYSVGIGQISSEVPQNLSASRPQDRQFILSSKKLLLSDSGFYLCAWRQQENTQYFGPGTRLTVL.

This clone was seen many times. This chain joins TRBV4-1 and TRBJ2-2; D could derive from TRBD1 or TRBD2 (5 bases each). The CDR3 has 19 amino acids. V dropped 0 bases and J dropped 3 bases, with 20 bases sitting between them. Germline CDR1 reads MGHRA; CDR2 reads YSYEKL. The CDR3 DNA follows: TGCGCCAGCAGCCAAGATTACTGGCAGGGTAGCGTCGACACCGGGGAGCTGTTTTTT. Encoded protein: CASSQDYWQGSVDTGELFF.

Concerning this clone itself: This sample includes further DNA sequences coding for the same CDR3. The J gene is TRBJ2-5, the V gene TRBV30; no firm D call. Trimming took 0 bases from V and 5 from J, leaving 4 bases between them. The CDR3 consists of 11 residues. Germline V gene data show CDR1 as GTSNPN and CDR2 as SVGIG (reference sequence). CDR3 residues: CAWSVGETQYF. The CDR3 DNA follows: TGTGCCTGGAGTGTGGGGGAGACCCAGTACTTC.

The V gene is TRBV5-1, the J gene TRBJ1-1, with 7 positions matching TRBD1. The CDR3 runs 14 residues. Trimming removed 3 bases from V and 7 bases from J; junction bases left unmatched: 9. CDR1 is SGHRS and CDR2 is YFSETQ in the germline V gene. CDR3 region: CASSWNRDSSEAFF. CDR3 nucleotides: TGCGCCAGCAGCTGGAACCGGGACAGCAGTGAAGCTTTCTTT.

The chain has TRBV29-1 and TRBJ2-5; D is unclear. The CDR3 is 11 residues long. V gave up 6 bases and J gave up 1 base, with 6 bases separating them. Germline-derived CDR1 and CDR2 are SQVTM and ANQGSEA. The CDR3, as DNA: TGCAGCGTCAGTCTCCAAGAGACCCAGTACTTC. Protein product: CSVSLQETQYF.

The chain is built from TRBV30 and TRBJ1-2; 7 bases line up with TRBD1. CDR1 is GTSNPN, CDR2 SVGIG, per germline (reference sequence). With 5 bases clipped from V and 1 base from J, the junction kept 4 bases outside the gene matches. This CDR3 is built from 13 residues. The CDR3 DNA sequence: TGTGCCTGGGCAGGGGGGCATAACTATGGCTACACCTTC. Residues: CAWAGGHNYGYTF.

For the CDR3, the DNA is TGCGCCAGCAGCTTGGTCCGGTCCCAGAACACCGGGGAGCTGTTTTTT. Translation gives CASSLVRSQNTGELFF. This sequence joins TRBV5-1 and TRBJ2-2; D is uncertain. Trimming cost V 0 bases and J 1 base, with 10 bases left between them. The CDR3 is made up of 16 amino acids. Germline loops: CDR1 SGHRS, CDR2 YFSETQ.

Turning to this clone: The sample carries other DNA sequences with the same CDR3. This chain links TRBV29-1 with TRBJ1-1; TRBD1 matches 7 bases. CDR1 is SQVTM and CDR2 is ANQGSEA in the germline V gene. The trim removed 5 bases at V and 6 bases at J, leaving 3 bases unmatched. The CDR3 has 11 residues. The CDR3 spells CSVRGGSEAFF. The DNA for the CDR3 is TGCAGCGTTAGAGGGGGCTCTGAAGCTTTCTTT.